The clone carrying this T cell receptor beta chain showed up just once. Its specificity is not known. Produced via immunoSEQ multiplex PCR; TCRdb's table is partial and in-frame only. The sample shows about 2.2 million clones, just under 95% of them seen only once. This specimen comes from a study of shared clonotypes between healthy human individuals. V lost 7 bases to trimming and J lost 7 bases, with 19 bases between them. Germline CDR1 MNHEY, CDR2 SVGAGI. This CDR3 contains 14 residues. Positive CCR7 selection of CD45RO-negative cells yielded the naive CD8 cells, and terminally differentiated effector memory CD45RA+ cells were excluded. Overall study results and limits: Sampling covered nothing but blood. Tissue TCR repertoires likely differ from those found in blood. The represented genetic and exposure-history diversity was limited by the small number of donors. Clonotypes shared by all four sorted-subset donors had higher generation probabilities than non-shared clonotypes.

This TCR derives from a man between 18 and 29 years old in good health. Some clones in this sample may be carry-over from other donors' samples. The J gene is TRBJ1-2, the V gene TRBV6-5; D is possibly TRBD1 (6 bases). Sequenced material: naive CD8+ T cells from PBMCs. The CDR3 DNA reads as TGTGCCAGCATGGAATACAGGGCTGGCGGTGGCTACACCTTC. Translation: CASMEYRAGGGYTF.